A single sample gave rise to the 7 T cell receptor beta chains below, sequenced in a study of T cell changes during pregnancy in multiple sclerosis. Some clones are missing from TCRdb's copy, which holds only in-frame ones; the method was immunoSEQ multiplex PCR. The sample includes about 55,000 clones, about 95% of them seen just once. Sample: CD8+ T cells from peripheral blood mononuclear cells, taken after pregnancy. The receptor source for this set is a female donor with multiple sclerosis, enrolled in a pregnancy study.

CDR3 nucleotides: TGTGCCAGTAGTATCAACTCCGGGACAGAAGCTTTCTTT. This encodes CASSINSGTEAFF. The J gene is TRBJ1-1, the V gene TRBV19; D perhaps matches TRBD1 (6 bases). Trimming cost V 3 bases and J 8 bases, with 13 bases left between them. The CDR3 has 13 amino acids. The germline gives CDR1 LNHDA, CDR2 SQIVND (reference sequence).

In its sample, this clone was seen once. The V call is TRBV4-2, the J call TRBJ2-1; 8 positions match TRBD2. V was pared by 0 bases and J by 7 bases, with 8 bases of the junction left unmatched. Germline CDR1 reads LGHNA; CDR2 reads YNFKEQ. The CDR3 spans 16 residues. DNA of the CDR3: TGTGCCAGCAGCCAAGAAATCAGCGGGAGTCAGAATGAGCAGTTCTTC. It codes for CASSQEISGSQNEQFF.

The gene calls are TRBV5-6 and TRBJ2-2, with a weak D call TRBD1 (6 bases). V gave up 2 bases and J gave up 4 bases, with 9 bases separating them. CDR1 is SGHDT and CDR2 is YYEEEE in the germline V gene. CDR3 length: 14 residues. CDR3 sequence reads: CASSFAGVTGELFF. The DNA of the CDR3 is TGTGCCAGCAGCTTCGCAGGGGTCACCGGGGAGCTGTTTTTT.

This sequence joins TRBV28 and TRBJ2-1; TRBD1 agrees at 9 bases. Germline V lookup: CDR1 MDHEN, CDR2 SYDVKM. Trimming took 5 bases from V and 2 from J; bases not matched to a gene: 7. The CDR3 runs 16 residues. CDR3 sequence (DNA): TGTGCCAGCAGTCCGGGACAGGGAGTCCCCTACAATGAGCAGTTCTTC. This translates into CASSPGQGVPYNEQFF.

The CDR3 sequence is CASSYSGRTTDTQYF. In DNA, the CDR3 is TGTGCCAGCAGTTATAGCGGGAGGACCACAGATACGCAGTATTTT. The chain joins TRBV27 to TRBJ2-3; 10 bases align to TRBD2. Trimming removed 4 bases from V and 2 bases from J; junction bases left unmatched: 3. The CDR3 sequence is 15 residues long. Germline V gene sequence: CDR1 MNHEY, CDR2 SMNVEV (reference sequence).

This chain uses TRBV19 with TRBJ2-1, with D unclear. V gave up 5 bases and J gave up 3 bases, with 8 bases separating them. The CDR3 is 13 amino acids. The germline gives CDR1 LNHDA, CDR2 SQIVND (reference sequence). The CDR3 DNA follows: TGTGCCAGTAGTGCCGATAGCTACAATGAGCAGTTCTTC. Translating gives CASSADSYNEQFF.

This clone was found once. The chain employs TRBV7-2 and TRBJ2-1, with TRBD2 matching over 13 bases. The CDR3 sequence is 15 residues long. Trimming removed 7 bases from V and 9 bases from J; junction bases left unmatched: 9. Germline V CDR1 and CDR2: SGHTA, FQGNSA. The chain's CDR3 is CASTWTSGSWGEQFF. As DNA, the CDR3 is TGTGCCAGCACCTGGACTAGCGGGAGTTGGGGTGAGCAGTTCTTC.